Each of the 4 T cell receptor beta chains below was sequenced from the same sample in a study of T cells in Graves' hyperthyroidism and ophthalmopathy. Researchers amplified the TCR beta CDR3 regions from RNA transcripts. An initial round of RT-PCR targeting the TCR CDR3 relied on the HTBI primer set. TCRdb redid the calling of the multiplex PCR reads with MiXCR, one entry per CDR3 protein. Among roughly 580,000 distinct CDR3 sequences listed, approximately 13% were seen once. Sequencing input: blood. The receptors come from a woman in her thirties with Graves' hyperthyroidism that later progressed to Graves' ophthalmopathy.

A remark on this clonotype: A read error may explain this, as a much larger clone is one base away. CDR3 sequence reads: CASSLELSGSYGQYF. CDR3 coding DNA: TGTGCCAGCAGCTTAGAGCTCTCAGGCTCCTACGGGCAGTACTTC. V is TRBV11-2 and J is TRBJ2-7; D ambiguous. Germline CDR1 is SGHAT and CDR2 is FQNNGV. This CDR3 spans 15 amino acids.

The sample holds a few counts of this clonotype. The rearrangement uses TRBV28 and TRBJ2-7; possible D gene TRBD1, 7 bases. Germline CDR1 reads MDHEN; CDR2 reads SYDVKM. The germline V and J ends were trimmed by 11 bases and 2 bases, with 13 bases remaining between them. The CDR3 runs to 12 residues. The CDR3 protein is CAARGAPYEQYF. In nucleotides, the CDR3 is TGTGCCGCCAGGGGGGCCCCCTACGAGCAGTACTTC.

This clonotype was seen at least ten times. The chain recombines TRBV20-1 with TRBJ2-1; 9 positions match TRBD2. The CDR3 totals 12 residues. CDR1 and CDR2 from the germline V gene are DFQATT and SNEGSKA (reference sequence). J lost 15 bases, V lost 3 bases, and 9 bases had no gene match. The CDR3: CSASASGGSGFF. CDR3 in DNA: TGCAGTGCTAGTGCGAGCGGGGGGTCGGGGTTCTTC.

This clonotype was picked up many times. The CDR3 loop reads CSASLGLSRYNEQFF. The CDR3, as DNA: TGCAGTGCTAGTCTCGGACTATCTCGCTACAATGAGCAGTTCTTC. The chain uses TRBV20-1 and TRBJ2-1, with a tentative D call TRBD2 (6 bases). V lost 3 bases and J lost 3, with 15 bases in between. This CDR3 comprises 15 residues. Germline V lookup: CDR1 DFQATT, CDR2 SNEGSKA (reference sequence).